This T cell receptor (beta chain) was captured in a study of CD8 T cells in Susac syndrome. RNA totalling roughly 0.45 to 1 ug underwent reverse transcription with random hexamers. The immunoSEQ assay covered 54 Vbeta and 13 Jbeta segments for CDR3. Using its own MiXCR run on the immunoSEQ multiplex PCR reads, TCRdb lists one record per CDR3 protein. The table lists about 250,000 distinct CDR3 sequences, around 93% of them singletons. The multiple sclerosis controls, all treatment-naive patients, had relapsing-remitting disease that was stable or active. TEMRA cells were FACS-enriched and CD8+ and CD4+ T cells negatively isolated. V dropped 5 bases and J dropped 0; count of bases not matched to a gene: 13. Per the germline V gene, CDR1 is MNHEY and CDR2 is SMNVEV (reference sequence). The CDR3 consists of 18 residues.

This clonotype was sampled from a human donor with multiple sclerosis. The chain links TRBV27 to TRBJ2-3; 8 positions agree with TRBD2. Material: CD4+ T cells from PBMCs. In DNA, the CDR3 is TGTGCCAGCAGTGGGATCGTGGTTAGCGGGGTTAGCACAGATACGCAGTATTTT. Translated: CASSGIVVSGVSTDTQYF.